This record covers a single T cell receptor (beta chain). V dropped 3 bases and J dropped 2 bases, with 11 bases sitting between them. This CDR3 has 15 residues. Germline CDR1 reads LNHDA; CDR2 reads SQIVND (reference sequence). Original handling: Nucleated cell number was recorded as an estimate derived from reference gene primer amplification. Sequencing used immunoSEQ multiplex PCR; TCRdb keeps in-frame clones, though not all of them. That table is the source of V, J and clone size, and D and trimming were worked out from the DNA. The sample records around 42,000 clones, around 89% being singletons. This specimen comes from a study of blood T cell repertoires in COVID-19. For the study at large: Donors in the United States, Italy and Spain gave samples during acute or convalescent COVID-19. PBMCs, B-cell-depleted T cells, or T cells were the source of the cDNA or gDNA that made up the material.

Sequencing input: peripheral blood. This clonotype was obtained from a man in his fifties with active COVID-19. The chain carries TRBV19 and TRBJ1-5; perhaps TRBD1 as D (5 bases). CDR3 sequence (DNA): TGTGCCAGTAGTATGGTAGGGGATGGCAATCAGCCCCAGCATTTT. Its protein is CASSMVGDGNQPQHF.